These 27 T cell receptor beta chains were all obtained from the same sample, sequenced in a study of CD4+ T cells in melanoma. Produced via immunoSEQ multiplex PCR; TCRdb's table is partial and in-frame only. The repertoire holds roughly 120,000 clones, with over 80% as singletons. Sequencing input: peripheral blood. These receptors were collected from a human donor with melanoma.

The V and J genes are TRBV28 and TRBJ2-7, with TRBD2 matching over 8 bases. CDR1 is MDHEN and CDR2 is SYDVKM in the germline V gene. With 5 bases clipped from V and 3 bases from J, the junction kept 12 bases outside the gene matches. The CDR3 is made up of 16 amino acids. The CDR3 region is CASSTGLASAVYEQYF. The CDR3 DNA reads as TGTGCCAGCAGTACCGGACTAGCTTCGGCGGTCTACGAGCAGTACTTC.

The table lists this clone with a count of one. CDR3 bases: TGTGCCAGTCGCAGGGGGGGTCAGCCCCAGCATTTT. Translated: CASRRGGQPQHF. The rearrangement joins TRBV6-6 to TRBJ1-5; 7 nucleotides line up with TRBD1. Germline V gene sequence: CDR1 MNHNY, CDR2 SVGAGI (reference sequence). The CDR3 has 12 residues. The V segment lost 9 bases and the J segment 6 bases; nucleotides outside the gene matches: 5.

The rearrangement joins TRBV19 to TRBJ1-1, with D hard to call. Germline values: CDR1 LNHDA, CDR2 SQIVND (reference sequence). The CDR3 totals 11 residues. With 6 bases removed from V and 3 bases from J, the gap between germline ends came to 5 bases. The CDR3 region is CASRWYTEAFF. The CDR3 region has the DNA TGTGCCAGTAGGTGGTACACTGAAGCTTTCTTT.

The chain is built from TRBV25-1 and TRBJ2-5; 10 bases are shared with TRBD2. Per germline, CDR1 MGHDK and CDR2 SYGVNS. With V trimmed by 5 bases and J by 2 bases, 5 bases remained unmatched. The CDR3 length is 15 residues. The CDR3 DNA is TGTGCCAGCAGTCCCCTAGCGGGAGTTCAAGAGACCCAGTACTTC. Its translation is CASSPLAGVQETQYF. The variable domain in full, with the rest retrieved from reference TRBV25-1 and TRBJ2-5, is EADIYQTPRYLVIGTGKKITLECSQTMGHDKMYWYQQDPGMELHLIHYSYGVNSTEKGDLSSESTVSRIRTEHFPLTLESARPSHTSQYLCASSPLAGVQETQYFGPGTRLLVL.

CDR3 bases: TGTGCCAGCAGACAGGGGGCACACGAGCAGTACTTC. Translating it yields CASRQGAHEQYF. The chain couples TRBV2 to TRBJ2-7; TRBD1 aligns across 9 bases. Per the germline V gene, CDR1 is SNHLY and CDR2 is FYNNEI. V trimming: 6 bases; J trimming: 5 bases; junction bases outside the gene matches: 2. This CDR3 has 12 amino acids.

The rearrangement uses TRBV9 and TRBJ2-7; the match to TRBD1 covers 11 bases. The V segment lost 2 bases and the J segment 2 bases; nucleotides outside the gene matches: 6. The CDR3 sequence is 16 residues long. Germline values: CDR1 SGDLS, CDR2 YYNGEE. The CDR3 sequence: CASSVGQGAPTYEQYF. The CDR3 DNA is TGTGCCAGCAGCGTCGGACAGGGGGCACCTACCTACGAGCAGTACTTC.

The rearrangement uses TRBV7-2 and TRBJ1-1; 11 nucleotides agree with TRBD1. With 6 bases clipped from V and 4 bases from J, the junction kept 13 bases outside the gene matches. The CDR3 is made up of 17 amino acids. Germline V gives CDR1 SGHTA, CDR2 FQGNSA. DNA of the CDR3: TGTGCCAGCAGTCAGAGGACAGGGGGCGCATTGGGCACTGAAGCTTTCTTT. It is translated as CASSQRTGGALGTEAFF.

The chain employs TRBV14 and TRBJ2-1; 9 nucleotides align to TRBD1. CDR1 is SGHDN and CDR2 is FVKESK in the germline V gene. The CDR3 runs 18 residues. With 6 bases clipped from V and 2 bases from J, the junction kept 14 bases outside the gene matches. In DNA form, the CDR3 reads TGTGCCAGCAGTTGGGACAGGGTAATCCCTCATACCTACAATGAGCAGTTCTTC. It codes for CASSWDRVIPHTYNEQFF.

V and J are TRBV10-3 and TRBJ1-2; D remains ambiguous. There are 16 residues in the CDR3. The V gene's germline CDR1 is ENHRY and CDR2 SYGVKD. Trimming cost V 0 bases and J 4 bases, with 15 bases left between them. This CDR3 is CAISESEVRTVYGYTF. The CDR3 DNA sequence: TGTGCCATCAGTGAGTCTGAGGTCAGGACCGTCTATGGCTACACCTTC.

In its sample, this clone was seen once. CDR3 DNA sequence: TGTGCCAGCTCACCACGGACTAGCCAAGAGACCCAGTACTTC. It codes for CASSPRTSQETQYF. The rearrangement uses TRBV18 and TRBJ2-5; 7 bases map to TRBD2. The CDR3 spans 14 residues. V gave up 1 base and J gave up 1 base; unmatched junction bases: 0. Germline CDR1 reads KGHSH; CDR2 reads LQKENI.

The V gene is TRBV19, the J gene TRBJ2-7; 8 bases match TRBD2. Per the germline V gene, CDR1 is LNHDA and CDR2 is SQIVND (reference sequence). V trimming: 6 bases; J trimming: 3 bases; junction bases outside the gene matches: 10. The CDR3 has 15 residues. For the CDR3, the DNA is TGTGCCAGTAGCCTTCGGAGCGGGGGAGTCTACGAGCAGTACTTC. Translation: CASSLRSGGVYEQYF.

This clone was counted once. The genes are TRBV2 and TRBJ2-5, with TRBD2 as a possible D gene (6 bases). The CDR3 has 14 residues. In germline, CDR1 is SNHLY, CDR2 FYNNEI. The germline V and J ends were trimmed by 4 bases and 3 bases, with 12 bases remaining between them. This chain's CDR3 is CASSVMTGEETQYF. The DNA for the CDR3 is TGTGCCAGCAGTGTCATGACGGGGGAAGAGACCCAGTACTTC.

The chain employs TRBV7-2 and TRBJ2-5; 11 bases are shared with TRBD1. The CDR3 has 16 residues. CDR1 is SGHTA and CDR2 is FQGNSA in the germline V gene. The ends lost 1 base at V and 2 bases at J; junction bases unmatched: 3. The CDR3 reads CASSLGDRGGQETQYF. DNA of the CDR3: TGTGCCAGCAGCTTAGGGGACAGGGGGGGGCAAGAGACCCAGTACTTC.

This clone appeared once. The chain carries TRBV7-2 and TRBJ1-5; no definite D call. The CDR3 contains 15 residues. V was clipped by 2 bases and J by 5 bases, with 13 bases between them. CDR1 and CDR2 (germline): SGHTA, FQGNSA. CDR3 DNA: TGTGCCAGCAGCTTATCCTGGCACCCAGATCAGCCCCAGCATTTT. As protein: CASSLSWHPDQPQHF.

V and J are TRBV18 and TRBJ1-2; maybe TRBD1 (5 bases). Germline CDR1 and CDR2: KGHSH and LQKENI. The V and J ends lost 4 bases and 6 bases respectively, with 12 bases between them. The CDR3 consists of 13 residues. CDR3 DNA sequence: TGTGCCAGCTCACTGGTCAGGGATAATGGCTACACCTTC. Translating gives CASSLVRDNGYTF.

The chain carries TRBV6-5 and TRBJ1-2; TRBD1 matches 8 bases. Germline V lookup: CDR1 MNHEY, CDR2 SVGAGI. The CDR3 has 15 residues. Unmatched junction bases numbered 3, after V lost 0 bases and J lost 3 bases. CDR3 sequence reads: CASSYSDRDYYGYTF. The CDR3 DNA is TGTGCCAGCAGTTACTCGGACAGGGACTACTATGGCTACACCTTC.

This clone showed up just once. The rearrangement links TRBV6-5 to TRBJ2-7; D might be TRBD1 (5 bases). The germline CDR1 and CDR2 sequences are MNHEY and SVGAGI. CDR3 size: 15 residues. With 2 bases removed from V and 5 bases from J, the gap between germline ends came to 16 bases. The CDR3: CASSYGEETGNEQYF. The CDR3 nucleotides read TGTGCCAGCAGTTACGGCGAAGAAACAGGTAACGAGCAGTACTTC.

The gene calls are TRBV28 and TRBJ2-4; unclear D gene. V lost 3 bases and J 0 bases, leaving 6 bases between the germline ends. Germline loops: CDR1 MDHEN, CDR2 SYDVKM. This CDR3 is 14 amino acids long. CDR3 in DNA: TGTGCCAGCAGTTTTCAGTTAGCCAAAAACATTCAGTACTTC. Amino acids: CASSFQLAKNIQYF.

In regard to this clone: Other nucleotide sequences in the sample specify the same CDR3. The chain is built from TRBV6-5 and TRBJ2-5; unclear D gene. V dropped 3 bases and J dropped 2 bases, with 7 bases sitting between them. CDR3 length: 13 amino acids. Germline loops: CDR1 MNHEY, CDR2 SVGAGI. CDR3 in amino acids: CASSYRVQETQYF. The DNA for the CDR3 is TGTGCCAGCAGTTATCGAGTACAAGAGACCCAGTACTTC.

The chain uses TRBV9 and TRBJ2-3, with D unclear. CDR1 and CDR2 from the germline V gene are SGDLS and YYNGEE. The CDR3 spans 14 residues. V dropped 1 base and J dropped 3 bases, with 9 bases sitting between them. CDR3 region: CASSVRMGTDTQYF. The CDR3 DNA follows: TGTGCCAGCAGCGTACGCATGGGTACAGATACGCAGTATTTT.

The V gene is TRBV18, the J gene TRBJ2-4; D possibly corresponds to TRBD2 (5 bases). Germline values: CDR1 KGHSH, CDR2 LQKENI. The ends were cut back, 0 bases at V and 2 bases at J, with 14 bases in the middle. This CDR3 spans 17 amino acids. CDR3 amino acids: CASSPPNSPGTKNIQYF. The CDR3 DNA reads as TGTGCCAGCTCACCACCCAACAGCCCGGGGACCAAAAACATTCAGTACTTC.

This clone was observed once. V gene TRBV11-2 combines with J gene TRBJ1-1; D gene unclear. This CDR3 has 12 amino acids. The ends were cut back, 6 bases at V and 7 bases at J, with 12 bases in the middle. CDR1 is SGHAT, CDR2 FQNNGV, per germline. The CDR3 loop is CASSHEMSEAFF. The CDR3 nucleotides are TGTGCCAGCAGTCATGAAATGAGTGAAGCTTTCTTT.

This chain connects TRBV4-3 to TRBJ2-5, with D unclear. Germline loops: CDR1 LGHNA, CDR2 YSLEER. The CDR3 spans 17 residues. Between the trimmed V and J ends, which lost 0 bases and 4 bases, there was a span of 18 bases. The CDR3 region is CASSQEGATTVPETQYF. The CDR3 DNA sequence: TGCGCCAGCAGCCAAGAAGGCGCAACAACCGTACCAGAGACCCAGTACTTC.

In nucleotides, the CDR3 is TGTGCCAGCAGTGCGAGACTAGGACGAGCAGATACGCAGTATTTT. Translating it yields CASSARLGRADTQYF. The V and J genes are TRBV6-5 and TRBJ2-3; D might be TRBD2 (6 bases). Germline CDR1 MNHEY, CDR2 SVGAGI. Trimming stripped 5 bases from V and 4 bases from J, with 16 bases between. The CDR3 is made up of 15 amino acids.

The chain recombines TRBV6-1 with TRBJ1-5; D gene uncertain. This CDR3 region has 13 residues. Germline CDR1 MNHNS, CDR2 SASEGT. The V gene lost 6 bases and the J gene lost 3 bases, with 9 bases spanning the gap. CDR3 sequence (DNA): TGTGCCAGCAGGTTTAGACTCAATCAGCCCCAGCATTTT. Its protein is CASRFRLNQPQHF.

This clone was counted between two and nine times. The CDR3 spells CASSLAGLQETQYF. The DNA of the CDR3 is TGTGCCAGCAGCTTAGCGGGGCTGCAAGAGACCCAGTACTTC. The chain carries TRBV11-3 and TRBJ2-5; D may be TRBD1 or TRBD2 (5 bases each). This CDR3 comprises 14 residues. V was cut by 1 base and J by 2 bases, with 8 bases left in between. Germline-derived CDR1 and CDR2 are SGHNT and YENEEA.

V and J are TRBV4-3 and TRBJ2-5; 8 bases are shared with TRBD1. Germline values: CDR1 LGHNA, CDR2 YSLEER. The CDR3 is 15 residues long. The J segment lost 2 bases and the V segment lost 3 bases, leaving 5 bases of the junction unmatched. The CDR3 DNA reads TGCGCCAGCAGCCAGGAATACAGGGGGCAAGAGACCCAGTACTTC. Translated: CASSQEYRGQETQYF.